These T cell receptor beta chains were read from a single sample in a study of post-analysis software for immune sequencing data. TCRdb used MiXCR to reprocess the PCR reads, holding one entry per CDR3 protein. Found here are 650,000 to 850,000 distinct CDR3 sequences, roughly 50% of them singletons; the top ten hold roughly 5.2%. The sample was blood. The source of these receptors is a girl aged 10-17 years with multiple sclerosis. Both conserved end residues are part of each CDR3. Each record gives: J gene, clone size, V gene, D gene, CDR3 DNA, CDR3 protein. A D gene is named only where the DNA matches it firmly. Not every row has a clone size; where given, it reads once, few, many or a size class.

j_gene: TRBJ2-5; abundance: .; v_gene: TRBV15; d_gene: .; CDR3nt: TGTGCCACCAGCAGAGATCTTGGGGCGGGGGCACAAGAGACCCAGTACTTC; CDR3aa: CATSRDLGAGAQETQYF
j_gene: TRBJ1-4; abundance: .; v_gene: TRBV4-1; d_gene: .; CDR3nt: TGCGCCAGCAGCCAAGAAATGGGAAGGATGAATGAAAAACTGTTTTTT; CDR3aa: CASSQEMGRMNEKLFF
j_gene: TRBJ1-2; abundance: .; v_gene: TRBV10-3; d_gene: .; CDR3nt: TGTGCCATCAGTGAGTCGGGGCAGGGCGGATGGTTAGACTATGGCTACACCTTC; CDR3aa: CAISESGQGGWLDYGYTF
j_gene: TRBJ2-3; abundance: .; v_gene: TRBV2; d_gene: .; CDR3nt: TGTGCCAGCAAGGGGGACATCGATACGCAGTATTTT; CDR3aa: CASKGDIDTQYF
j_gene: TRBJ2-3; abundance: .; v_gene: TRBV20-1; d_gene: .; CDR3nt: TGCAGTGCTAGAGATCCGGGGGCATATACGCAGTATTTT; CDR3aa: CSARDPGAYTQYF
j_gene: TRBJ2-3; abundance: .; v_gene: TRBV5-1; d_gene: .; CDR3nt: TGCGCCAGCAGCAGGGAGACTCGACGGGGGACAGATACGCAGTATTTT; CDR3aa: CASSRETRRGTDTQYF
j_gene: TRBJ2-2; abundance: .; v_gene: TRBV10-3; d_gene: .; CDR3nt: TGTGCCATCAGCGCGAACACCGGGGAGCGGTTTTTT; CDR3aa: CAISANTGERFF
j_gene: TRBJ2-7; abundance: .; v_gene: TRBV5-8; d_gene: .; CDR3nt: TGTGCCAGCAGCCCAACGCGCAAGGTGTCCTACGAGCGGTACTTC; CDR3aa: CASSPTRKVSYERYF
j_gene: TRBJ2-7; abundance: .; v_gene: TRBV29-1; d_gene: .; CDR3nt: TGCAGCGTTGGGGCAGCCTCCTACGAGCAGTACTTC; CDR3aa: CSVGAASYEQYF
j_gene: TRBJ1-2; abundance: .; v_gene: TRBV28; d_gene: .; CDR3nt: TGTGCCAGCAGTTTATTGTCCTATGGCTACACCTTC; CDR3aa: CASSLLSYGYTF
j_gene: TRBJ1-5; abundance: .; v_gene: TRBV13; d_gene: .; CDR3nt: TGTGCCAGCAGCCCGGGCCTAGGGGGGCAGCCCCAGCATTTT; CDR3aa: CASSPGLGGQPQHF
j_gene: TRBJ2-1; abundance: .; v_gene: TRBV7-2; d_gene: TRBD2; CDR3nt: TGTGCCAGCAGCTCGATACCGGCCGGGACTAGCGGAAGACTGTTCAATGAGCAGTTCTTC; CDR3aa: CASSSIPAGTSGRLFNEQFF
j_gene: TRBJ2-1; abundance: .; v_gene: TRBV7-9; d_gene: .; CDR3nt: TGTGCCAGCAGCTTACCCGGGAGAGTGGGCAATGAGCAGTTCTTC; CDR3aa: CASSLPGRVGNEQFF
j_gene: TRBJ2-4; abundance: once; v_gene: TRBV20-1; d_gene: .; CDR3nt: TGCAGTGCGCTCGACAGGGAGGGAGCCAAAAACATTCAGTACTTC; CDR3aa: CSALDREGAKNIQYF
j_gene: TRBJ2-7; abundance: .; v_gene: TRBV9; d_gene: .; CDR3nt: TGTGCCAGCAGCGTGGACAGCGACGGCACCTACGAGCAGTACTTC; CDR3aa: CASSVDSDGTYEQYF
j_gene: TRBJ2-1; abundance: .; v_gene: TRBV25-1; d_gene: .; CDR3nt: TGTGCCAGCAGTGAATACGACAGCAACAATGAGCAGTTCTTC; CDR3aa: CASSEYDSNNEQFF
j_gene: TRBJ1-5; abundance: .; v_gene: TRBV25-1; d_gene: TRBD1; CDR3nt: TGTGCCAGCAGTTCCGGTACAGGGGGCAATCAGCCCCAGCATTTT; CDR3aa: CASSSGTGGNQPQHF
j_gene: TRBJ1-3; abundance: .; v_gene: TRBV20-1; d_gene: .; CDR3nt: TGCAGTGCTAGAGAAAGGCGGACTGGAAACACCATATATTTT; CDR3aa: CSARERRTGNTIYF
j_gene: TRBJ2-7; abundance: once; v_gene: TRBV7-9; d_gene: .; CDR3nt: TGTGCCAGCAGCTTCAGTGGGGTCCAGCAGTACTTC; CDR3aa: CASSFSGVQQYF
j_gene: TRBJ2-7; abundance: .; v_gene: TRBV29-1; d_gene: TRBD1; CDR3nt: TGCAGCGTTGCGGGGACAGGGGACCTGACTAGTGGGCCAACCGAGCAGTACTTC; CDR3aa: CSVAGTGDLTSGPTEQYF
j_gene: TRBJ2-3; abundance: .; v_gene: TRBV20-1; d_gene: .; CDR3nt: TGCAGTGCTGAGGGCGTGTCCCCTAGCACAGATACGCAGTATTTT; CDR3aa: CSAEGVSPSTDTQYF
j_gene: TRBJ2-3; abundance: .; v_gene: TRBV4-1; d_gene: .; CDR3nt: TGCGCCAGCAGCCAAGAGGCCCAACGGTACACAGATACGCAGTATTTT; CDR3aa: CASSQEAQRYTDTQYF
j_gene: TRBJ2-1; abundance: .; v_gene: TRBV28; d_gene: TRBD2; CDR3nt: TGTGCCAGCAGTAAACCCGGGACTAGCGGGGGATACAATGAGCAGTTCTTC; CDR3aa: CASSKPGTSGGYNEQFF
j_gene: TRBJ2-5; abundance: few; v_gene: TRBV10-3; d_gene: TRBD2; CDR3nt: TGTGCCATCAGTAACTGGACTAGTGGTTTATATGGCGAGACCCAGTACTTC; CDR3aa: CAISNWTSGLYGETQYF
j_gene: TRBJ2-7; abundance: few; v_gene: TRBV29-1; d_gene: .; CDR3nt: TGCAGCGCTCTACGACTAGGGGCCTCCTACGAGCAGTACTTC; CDR3aa: CSALRLGASYEQYF
j_gene: TRBJ1-1; abundance: .; v_gene: TRBV5-6; d_gene: TRBD1; CDR3nt: TGTGCCAGCACCCGGACAGGGCGGTTTAGCACTGAAGCTTTCTTT; CDR3aa: CASTRTGRFSTEAFF
j_gene: TRBJ2-5; abundance: .; v_gene: TRBV20-1; d_gene: TRBD2; CDR3nt: TGCAGTGCTAGAGATTGGGGAGGGAACGGGTACCAAGAGACCCAGTACTTC; CDR3aa: CSARDWGGNGYQETQYF
j_gene: TRBJ2-1; abundance: .; v_gene: TRBV7-9; d_gene: .; CDR3nt: TGTGCCAGCAGCTTTGGGGGCTATTCCTACAATGAGCAGTTCTTC; CDR3aa: CASSFGGYSYNEQFF
j_gene: TRBJ2-3; abundance: many; v_gene: TRBV4-3; d_gene: .; CDR3nt: TGCGCCAGCAGCCAAGAGAGGAGAGATACGCAGTATTTT; CDR3aa: CASSQERRDTQYF
j_gene: TRBJ2-1; abundance: few; v_gene: TRBV3-1; d_gene: .; CDR3nt: TGTGCCAGCAGCCAAGTTAGCCGCCCTTACAATGAGCAGTTCTTC; CDR3aa: CASSQVSRPYNEQFF
j_gene: TRBJ1-4; abundance: few; v_gene: TRBV15; d_gene: .; CDR3nt: TGTGCCACCAGCAGAGATCGTCGAGAAAAACTGTTTTTT; CDR3aa: CATSRDRREKLFF
j_gene: TRBJ2-1; abundance: .; v_gene: TRBV20-1; d_gene: TRBD1; CDR3nt: TGCAGTAGTTTCGACAGGGAAGTTCGGAATGAGCAGTTCTTC; CDR3aa: CSSFDREVRNEQFF
j_gene: TRBJ2-3; abundance: few; v_gene: TRBV29-1; d_gene: .; CDR3nt: TGCAGCGTCCCCGTTCTAGGGAGAGGCACAGATACGCAGTATTTT; CDR3aa: CSVPVLGRGTDTQYF
j_gene: TRBJ1-4; abundance: .; v_gene: TRBV28; d_gene: TRBD1; CDR3nt: TGTGCCAGCAACAACAGGGGGCTGACTAATGAAAAACTGTTTTTT; CDR3aa: CASNNRGLTNEKLFF
j_gene: TRBJ2-1; abundance: few; v_gene: TRBV27; d_gene: .; CDR3nt: TGTGCCAGCAGTTTGGGTTGGGGATCACAGGGAAATGAGCAGTTCTTC; CDR3aa: CASSLGWGSQGNEQFF